The clone carrying this T cell receptor (gamma chain) occurred a few times. The target antigen is unknown. The CDR3 runs 18 residues. The trim removed 0 bases at V and 9 bases at J, leaving 11 bases unmatched. CDR1 GITISATS and CDR2 ISYDGTV come from the germline V gene (reference sequence). This entry comes from a study of gammadelta T cells in human blood. Findings and caveats of the study: Microbial exposure appeared to drive polyclonal γδ T cell expansion after birth.

TCRdb re-called the RT-PCR reads with CATT. The repertoire holds about 420 gamma-chain clones, with roughly 14% as singletons. Source material: Vgamma9Vdelta2 gamma-delta T cells from adult blood. The chain combines TRGV9 with TRGJP. The sequence came from a human donor. The chain's CDR3 is CALWEVQQSGLGKKIKVF. In DNA form, the CDR3 reads TGTGCCTTGTGGGAGGTGCAACAGTCAGGGTTGGGCAAAAAAATCAAGGTATTT.